These T cell receptor beta chains were read from a single sample in a study of blood T cell repertoires in COVID-19. This table comes from immunoSEQ multiplex PCR, and its TCRdb copy is limited to in-frame clones, with some not included. Counted here are over 100,000 clones, about 89% occurring once; the ten biggest clones make up approximately 5.1%. The source material was peripheral blood. The receptors stem from a human donor in a cohort sampled during active COVID-19. The CDR3 runs from the conserved cysteine through the conserved F or W. The D gene is left open where the match is weak. Rows give clone size only sometimes, using once, few, many, or a class for an expanded clone.

d_call,cdr3_length,j_call,clone_size,v_call,cdr3_nt,cdr3_aa
.,17,TRBJ1-2,.,TRBV4-2,TGTGCCAGCAGCCAAGAGTGGGTAGTCGGAGCTAACTATGGCTACACCTTC,CASSQEWVVGANYGYTF
.,13,TRBJ1-2,.,TRBV11-2,TGTGCCAGCAGCTTGAGAGCTAACTATGGCTACACCTTC,CASSLRANYGYTF
.,15,TRBJ1-6,once,TRBV7-2,TGTGCCAGCAGCCAGCAGGGTATAGAAAATTCACCCCTCCACTTT,CASSQQGIENSPLHF
TRBD1,16,TRBJ1-5,.,TRBV5-1,TGCGCCAGCAGCTTGGCCGGGACAGACATCAATCAGCCCCAGCATTTT,CASSLAGTDINQPQHF
TRBD1,16,TRBJ1-2,once,TRBV14,TGTGCCAGCAGCCAAGCCAGGACAGGGGCCAACTATGGCTACACCTTC,CASSQARTGANYGYTF
.,16,TRBJ1-4,.,TRBV19,TGTGCCAGTAGTATAACCGCGACGGCGCGGAATGAAAAACTGTTTTTT,CASSITATARNEKLFF
.,14,TRBJ2-5,.,TRBV11-2,TGTGCCAGCAGCTTAGATGTGACAGCAGAGACCCAGTACTTC,CASSLDVTAETQYF
TRBD1,15,TRBJ1-1,.,TRBV6-4,TGTGCCAGCAGTGAGGGACAGGGTATGAACACTGAAGCTTTCTTT,CASSEGQGMNTEAFF
TRBD2,14,TRBJ2-5,.,TRBV29-1,TGCAGCGTACAAGTTGCGGTTTCGGGGGGGACCCAGTACTTC,CSVQVAVSGGTQYF
.,15,TRBJ2-2,.,TRBV9,TGTGCCAGCAGCGTAGGGACTGTTAACACCGGGGAGCTGTTTTTT,CASSVGTVNTGELFF
.,16,TRBJ1-5,few,TRBV2,TGTGCCAGCAGTCGGCTCGGACAGTCAGTCAATCAGCCCCAGCATTTT,CASSRLGQSVNQPQHF
TRBD2,16,TRBJ2-1,.,TRBV19,TGTGCCAGTAGTATAGCAAGCGGGACTACCTACAATGAGCAGTTCTTC,CASSIASGTTYNEQFF
TRBD1,10,TRBJ2-1,.,TRBV20-1,TGCAGTGCTAGGGGACAGAAACAGTTCTTC,CSARGQKQFF
TRBD1,15,TRBJ2-7,.,TRBV11-1,TGTGCCAGCAGCTTAGAGGACAGGGGGCTGTACGAGCAGTACTTC,CASSLEDRGLYEQYF
.,15,TRBJ2-3,once,TRBV6-5,TGTGCCAGCCCGAAAATGGAGGGGAGCACAGATACGCAGTATTTT,CASPKMEGSTDTQYF
TRBD2,17,TRBJ2-1,.,TRBV2,TGTGCCTCCCTGGGACTAGCGGGAGTAAGGGGGAGCAATGAGCAGTTCTTC,CASLGLAGVRGSNEQFF
TRBD2,17,TRBJ2-7,.,TRBV7-8,TGTGCCAGCAGCTCCGGACTAGCGGGAGCTCCCGGCTACGAGCAGTACTTC,CASSSGLAGAPGYEQYF
.,12,TRBJ1-5,.,TRBV12-5,TGTGCTAGTCGGTACGGCAATCAGCCCCAGCATTTT,CASRYGNQPQHF
TRBD1,15,TRBJ1-2,.,TRBV28,TGTGCCAGCAAGTCAGTGGGGACAGGGTGGGGTGGCTACACCTTC,CASKSVGTGWGGYTF
.,15,TRBJ2-3,few,TRBV4-1,TGCGCCAGCAGCGTAGACTTGGCTAATACAGATACGCAGTATTTT,CASSVDLANTDTQYF
.,14,TRBJ2-5,.,TRBV5-1,TGCGCCAGCAGCTTGGGTGGGAGAGGCGAGACCCAGTACTTC,CASSLGGRGETQYF
TRBD2,15,TRBJ2-3,.,TRBV6-4,TGTGCCAGCAGTGAAGCGGCGGGGGGCCCAGATACGCAGTATTTT,CASSEAAGGPDTQYF
.,15,TRBJ1-4,.,TRBV5-6,TGTGCCAGCAGCTTCGGGTTTGCAACTAATGAAAAACTGTTTTTT,CASSFGFATNEKLFF
TRBD1,14,TRBJ2-7,few,TRBV6-5,TGTGCCAGCAGTCCTCTCTTGACAGGGGACGAGCAGTACTTC,CASSPLLTGDEQYF
TRBD2,16,TRBJ2-7,.,TRBV10-1,TGCGCCAGCAGTGAACTGACTAGCGGGAACTCCTACGAGCAGTACTTC,CASSELTSGNSYEQYF
TRBD2,16,TRBJ2-3,.,TRBV4-2,TGTGCCAGCAGCCCCGATGCGGGGGGGAGTAAAGATACGCAGTATTTT,CASSPDAGGSKDTQYF
TRBD1,13,TRBJ1-5,few,TRBV19,TGTGCCAGTAGTAAGACAGGGAATCAGCCCCAGCATTTT,CASSKTGNQPQHF
TRBD2,14,TRBJ2-7,.,TRBV10-3,TGTGCCATCACGGCGAGCGGGGGGGCCTACGAGCAGTACTTC,CAITASGGAYEQYF
.,13,TRBJ1-2,once,TRBV6-1,TGTGCCAGCAGTGAAGCCGGGAACTATGGCTACACCTTC,CASSEAGNYGYTF
.,13,TRBJ2-5,.,TRBV6-4,TGTGCCAGCAGTGCAGGGGTTGGAGAGACCCAGTACTTC,CASSAGVGETQYF
.,13,TRBJ2-5,.,TRBV25-1,TGTGCCAGCAGTAGGCGCTCGGGGGAGACCCAGTACTTC,CASSRRSGETQYF
.,12,TRBJ2-3,once,TRBV2,TGTGCCAGCATGAGGGGCACAGATACGCAGTATTTT,CASMRGTDTQYF
TRBD1,14,TRBJ1-1,.,TRBV19,TGTGCCAGTACCAAGGGACAGAGGAACACTGAAGCTTTCTTT,CASTKGQRNTEAFF
TRBD2,13,TRBJ2-1,.,TRBV5-1,TGCGCCAGCAGCAGTCTAGCGGGAGATGAGCAGTTCTTC,CASSSLAGDEQFF
.,13,TRBJ1-2,.,TRBV28,TGTGCCAGCAGGGCAGGGGATATATCTGGCTACACCTTC,CASRAGDISGYTF
TRBD1,15,TRBJ1-5,.,TRBV5-1,TGCGCCAGCAGCTTGGCAGGGGGCGGGGATCAGCCCCAGCATTTT,CASSLAGGGDQPQHF
TRBD1,15,TRBJ1-1,.,TRBV18,TGTGCCAGCTCCCTACAGGGAAGGGGGCACACTGAAGCTTTCTTT,CASSLQGRGHTEAFF
.,15,TRBJ1-5,once,TRBV13,TGTGCCAGCAGCTTAAGAGGAACAAGCAATCAGCCCCAGCATTTT,CASSLRGTSNQPQHF
.,16,TRBJ1-6,.,TRBV7-9,TGTGCCAGCAGCTTTTTTTCCGGGTTCGGTAATTCACCCCTCCACTTT,CASSFFSGFGNSPLHF
.,18,TRBJ1-5,.,TRBV28,TGTGCCAGCAGTTATACCAGGACATCCGCTCTCAGCAATCAGCCCCAGCATTTT,CASSYTRTSALSNQPQHF
.,11,TRBJ2-2,.,TRBV29-1,TGCAGCGCAGGGGACACCGGGGAGCTGTTTTTT,CSAGDTGELFF
TRBD1,16,TRBJ2-7,.,TRBV30,TGTGCCTGGAGTCCCTCCGGACAGGGAATTTTCTACGAGCAGTACTTC,CAWSPSGQGIFYEQYF
.,13,TRBJ1-1,.,TRBV6-5,TGTGCCAGCATAAACAGGGCAACTTTTGAAGCTTTCTTT,CASINRATFEAFF
.,16,TRBJ1-5,.,TRBV15,TGTGCCACCAGCAGAGAAACAGGGAGGACTAGGGAGCCCCAGCATTTT,CATSRETGRTREPQHF
TRBD1,14,TRBJ1-4,.,TRBV4-1,TGCGCCAGCAGCCCGGGACAGGGGGGAGAAAAACTGTTTTTT,CASSPGQGGEKLFF
.,13,TRBJ2-3,.,TRBV19,TGTGCCAGTAGTCGACTAGAGTATGATACGCAGTATTTT,CASSRLEYDTQYF
TRBD2,17,TRBJ2-2,.,TRBV28,TGTGCCAGCAGTTTAGCCGCGGGAGTTGGAAACACCGGGGAGCTGTTTTTT,CASSLAAGVGNTGELFF
TRBD2,18,TRBJ2-7,once,TRBV5-6,TGTGCCAGCAGCTGGGGCGGGGTCGGTAGCGGGAAGGTGTACGAGCAGTACTTC,CASSWGGVGSGKVYEQYF
.,11,TRBJ1-2,.,TRBV7-2,TGTGCCAGCAGCTTTAATAATGGCTACACCTTC,CASSFNNGYTF
.,12,TRBJ1-6,.,TRBV5-4,TGTGCCAGCAGCAAGGGGTTTCTACCCCTCCACTTT,CASSKGFLPLHF
TRBD2,15,TRBJ2-1,.,TRBV7-2,TGTGCCAGCAGCTTTGATAGCGGGTTCTACAATGAGCAGTTCTTC,CASSFDSGFYNEQFF
.,15,TRBJ2-1,.,TRBV10-3,TGTGCCATCAGTACCTTCGACAAGCGGGCCAATGAGCAGTTCTTC,CAISTFDKRANEQFF
.,11,TRBJ2-3,.,TRBV6-5,TGTGCCAGGACCCGGCAGGCTACGCAGTATTTT,CARTRQATQYF